Listed below are T cell receptor beta chains from one sample, sequenced in a study of T cells in Graves' hyperthyroidism and ophthalmopathy. TCRdb independently ran MiXCR on the multiplex PCR reads; one entry per CDR3 protein. The sample consists of about 600,000 distinct CDR3 sequences, over 12% of them appearing once. The sequenced sample was blood. The receptors shown here come from a young woman with Graves' ophthalmopathy. Each CDR3 is given with its conserved first and last residue. The D gene is left open where the match is weak. The size of a clone is reported for some rows only, either as once, few or many, or as a class for expanded clones.

j_call | clone_size | d_call | cdr3_length | v_call | cdr3_nt | cdr3_aa
TRBJ1-1 | NA | NA | 17 | TRBV7-9 | TGTGCCAGCAGCTTCAGTGCCTCCGGGACGACCGGCACTGAAGCTTTCTTT | CASSFSASGTTGTEAFF
TRBJ2-7 | NA | TRBD2 | 15 | TRBV27 | TGTGCCAGCAGTTTTTTAGCGGGAGGGCCAAACGAGCAGTACTTC | CASSFLAGGPNEQYF
TRBJ1-2 | many | TRBD1 | 15 | TRBV12-3/TRBV12-4 | TGTGCCAGCAGTTTCGGGACAGGGGCTGTCTATGGCTACACCTTC | CASSFGTGAVYGYTF
TRBJ1-4 | few | NA | 13 | TRBV20-1 | TGCAGTGCCGCAGGGCCCGGACGGGAAAAACTGTTTTTT | CSAAGPGREKLFF
TRBJ2-3 | many | NA | 16 | TRBV29-1 | TGCAGCGTTGAGAGCCAGGGGAGGGGTGGCACAGATACGCAGTATTTT | CSVESQGRGGTDTQYF
TRBJ2-2 | NA | NA | 12 | TRBV6-1 | TGTGCCAGCACCGTATCCACCGGGGAGCTGTTTTTT | CASTVSTGELFF
TRBJ2-1 | many | TRBD2 | 15 | TRBV11-2 | TGTGCCAGCCGACTAGCGGGAGGGAGATACAATGAGCAGTTCTTC | CASRLAGGRYNEQFF
TRBJ2-5 | NA | TRBD2 | 16 | TRBV7-8 | TGTGCCAGCAGCTTAGAGGTGGGACTAGCGGTAGAGACCCAGTACTTC | CASSLEVGLAVETQYF
TRBJ2-7 | NA | NA | 16 | TRBV11-3 | TGTGCCAGCAGCCCGACCGGGACTCAGGCGTACAATGAGCAGTACTTC | CASSPTGTQAYNEQYF
TRBJ2-1 | NA | NA | 15 | TRBV19 | TGTGCCAGTAGTATAGATCTTAGCGGATACAATGAGCAGTTCTTC | CASSIDLSGYNEQFF
TRBJ2-7 | NA | NA | 15 | TRBV2 | TGTGCCACTATCCCCGGGTTTAGCAAGCACTACGAGCAGTACTTC | CATIPGFSKHYEQYF
TRBJ2-3 | many | TRBD2 | 15 | TRBV20-1 | TGCAGTGCTAGTGCCGGGACTAGAAAGACAGATACGCAGTATTTT | CSASAGTRKTDTQYF
TRBJ2-1 | many | NA | 16 | TRBV28 | TGTGCCAGCAGTTTATGGCGGGAACCGTCCTACAATGAGCAGTTCTTC | CASSLWREPSYNEQFF
TRBJ2-2 | NA | NA | 16 | TRBV25-1 | TGTGCCAGCAGTGAAAACAAACGCTACTGGACCGGGGAGCTGTTTTTT | CASSENKRYWTGELFF